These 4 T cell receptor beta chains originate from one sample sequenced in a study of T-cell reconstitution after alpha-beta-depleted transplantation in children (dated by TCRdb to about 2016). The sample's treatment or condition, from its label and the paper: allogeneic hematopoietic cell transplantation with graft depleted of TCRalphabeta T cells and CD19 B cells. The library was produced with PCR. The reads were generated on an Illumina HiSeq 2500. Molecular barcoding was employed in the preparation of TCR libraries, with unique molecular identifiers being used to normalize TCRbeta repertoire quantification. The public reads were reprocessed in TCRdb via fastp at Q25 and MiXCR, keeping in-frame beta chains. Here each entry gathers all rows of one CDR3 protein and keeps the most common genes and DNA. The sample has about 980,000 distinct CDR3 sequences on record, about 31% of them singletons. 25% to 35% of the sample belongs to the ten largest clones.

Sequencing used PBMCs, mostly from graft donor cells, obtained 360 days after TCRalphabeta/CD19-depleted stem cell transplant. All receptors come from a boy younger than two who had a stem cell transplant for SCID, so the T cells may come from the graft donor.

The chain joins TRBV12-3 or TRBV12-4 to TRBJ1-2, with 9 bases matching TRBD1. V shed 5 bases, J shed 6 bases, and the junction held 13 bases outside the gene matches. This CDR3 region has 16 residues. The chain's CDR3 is CASSLGTGRSVDGYTF. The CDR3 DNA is TGTGCCAGCAGTCTCGGGACAGGGCGAAGTGTCGATGGCTACACCTTC.

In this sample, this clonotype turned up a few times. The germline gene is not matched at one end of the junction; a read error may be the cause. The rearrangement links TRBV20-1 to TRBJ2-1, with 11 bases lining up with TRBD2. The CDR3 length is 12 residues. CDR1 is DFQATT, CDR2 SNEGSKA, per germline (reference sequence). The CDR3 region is CSARFSGGALVF. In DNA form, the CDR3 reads TGCAGTGCTAGATTTAGCGGGGGGGCCCTAGTCTTC.

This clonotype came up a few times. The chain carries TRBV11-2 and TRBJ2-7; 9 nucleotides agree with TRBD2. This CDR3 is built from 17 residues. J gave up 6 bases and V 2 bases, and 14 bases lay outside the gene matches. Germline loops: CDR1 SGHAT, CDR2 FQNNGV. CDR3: CASSLNPFLAGLSEQYF. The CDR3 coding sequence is TGTGCCAGCAGCTTAAATCCGTTTCTAGCGGGGCTCTCCGAGCAGTACTTC.

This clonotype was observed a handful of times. CDR3 loop: CASSSAGGDYEQYF. DNA for the CDR3: TGCGCCAGCAGCTCAGCAGGGGGCGATTACGAGCAGTACTTC. The rearrangement links TRBV5-1 to TRBJ2-7; 8 bases are shared with TRBD1. Germline V lookup: CDR1 SGHRS, CDR2 YFSETQ. The CDR3 is made up of 14 amino acids. Trimming removed 3 bases from V and 4 bases from J; junction bases left unmatched: 6.